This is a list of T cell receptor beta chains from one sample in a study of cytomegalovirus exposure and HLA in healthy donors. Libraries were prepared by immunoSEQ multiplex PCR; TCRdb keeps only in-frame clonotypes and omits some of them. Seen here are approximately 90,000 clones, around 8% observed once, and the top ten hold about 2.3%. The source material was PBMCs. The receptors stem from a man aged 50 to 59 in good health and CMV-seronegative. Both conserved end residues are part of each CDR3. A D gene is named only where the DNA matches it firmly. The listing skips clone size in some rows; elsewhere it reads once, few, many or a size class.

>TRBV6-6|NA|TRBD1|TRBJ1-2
TGTGCCAGCAGTAGGACAGGGGGCTATGGCTACACCTTC
CASSRTGGYGYTF
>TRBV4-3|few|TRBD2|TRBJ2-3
TGCGCCAGCAGCAGAAGCGGGATTGGAAGGGGTGATACGCAGTATTTT
CASSRSGIGRGDTQYF
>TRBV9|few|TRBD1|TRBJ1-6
TGTGCCAGCAGCGGAGGGACAGGGAACTCACCCCTCCACTTT
CASSGGTGNSPLHF
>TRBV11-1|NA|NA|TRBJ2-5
TGTGCCAGCAAGGACGGGGGTGCAGAGACCCAGTACTTC
CASKDGGAETQYF
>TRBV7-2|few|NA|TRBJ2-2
TGTGCCAGCAACCAAATGGGGGGCACCGGGGAGCTGTTTTTT
CASNQMGGTGELFF
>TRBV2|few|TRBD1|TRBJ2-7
TGTGCCAGCAGTTTCCGGGACAGCTCCTACGAGCAGTACTTC
CASSFRDSSYEQYF
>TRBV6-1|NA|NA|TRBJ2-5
TGTGCCAGCAGTGACAGTTTGTGGGAGACCCAGTACTTC
CASSDSLWETQYF
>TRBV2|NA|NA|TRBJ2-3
TGTGCCAGCACCTTTACTAGCACAGATACGCAGTATTTT
CASTFTSTDTQYF
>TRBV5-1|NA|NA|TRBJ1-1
TGCGCCAGCCGAATACAGGGGAACACTGAAGCTTTCTTT
CASRIQGNTEAFF
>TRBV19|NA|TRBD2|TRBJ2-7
TGTGCCAGTAGTATAATAGCGGGAGTCGGATCTGCCGAGCAGTACTTC
CASSIIAGVGSAEQYF
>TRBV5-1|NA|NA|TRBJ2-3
TGCGCCAGCAGCTTGGCCGGAGAGACAGATACGCAGTATTTT
CASSLAGETDTQYF
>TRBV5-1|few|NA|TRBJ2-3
TGCGCCAGCAGCTTGCGTAGCACAGATACGCAGTATTTT
CASSLRSTDTQYF
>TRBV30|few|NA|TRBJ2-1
TGTGCCTGGAGAGTACAGGGGGGGAGGAATGAGCAGTTCTTC
CAWRVQGGRNEQFF
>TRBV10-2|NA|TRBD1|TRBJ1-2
TGCGCCAGCAGTGTCGGGACAGGATGGTCGGGCTACACCTTC
CASSVGTGWSGYTF
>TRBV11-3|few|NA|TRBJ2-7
TGTGCCAGCAGCCTGGCGGGGAGCACCTACGAGCAGTACTTC
CASSLAGSTYEQYF
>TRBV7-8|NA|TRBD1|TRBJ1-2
TGTGCCAGCAGTCGGGGGAGGACAGGGGTTTTTGGCTACACCTTC
CASSRGRTGVFGYTF
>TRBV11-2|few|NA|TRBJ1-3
TGTGCCAGCAGCCCATCTGGACAGCCTTACTCTGGAAACACCATATATTTT
CASSPSGQPYSGNTIYF
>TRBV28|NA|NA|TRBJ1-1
TGTGCCAGCAGTTTTGGGCAGACTGAAGCTTTCTTT
CASSFGQTEAFF
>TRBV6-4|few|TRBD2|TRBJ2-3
TGTGCCAGCAGTGACTCACTAGCGTCAGATACGCAGTATTTT
CASSDSLASDTQYF
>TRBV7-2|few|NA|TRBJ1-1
TGTGCCAGCAGCCCGACATCGATGAACACTGAAGCTTTCTTT
CASSPTSMNTEAFF
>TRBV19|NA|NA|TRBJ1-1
TGTGCCAGTAGTAACCGGGTCTCTAGGCAGAACACTGAAGCTTTCTTT
CASSNRVSRQNTEAFF
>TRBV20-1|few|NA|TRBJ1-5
TGCAGTGCTAACAGGGTGCCCCAGCATTTT
CSANRVPQHF
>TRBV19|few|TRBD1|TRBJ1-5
TGTGCCAGTAGTACCGCATCAGGGGGCCCCAACCAGCCCCAGCATTTT
CASSTASGGPNQPQHF
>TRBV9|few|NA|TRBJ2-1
TGTGCCAGCAGCGTAGCGGGGGACCCTCTTTCGGGTGAGCAGTTCTTC
CASSVAGDPLSGEQFF
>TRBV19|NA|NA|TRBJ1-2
TGTGCCAGTAGTGTTGGGGGCCTAATTCGTGGTGGCTACACCTTC
CASSVGGLIRGGYTF
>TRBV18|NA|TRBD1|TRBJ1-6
TGTGCCAGCTCACCAAACTCCGGGACAGGGTTTTCACCCCTCCACTTT
CASSPNSGTGFSPLHF
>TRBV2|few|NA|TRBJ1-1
TGTGCCAGCAGAAAAGGAGGGACGGCTGAAGCTTTCTTT
CASRKGGTAEAFF
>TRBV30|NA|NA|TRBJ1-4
TGTGCCTGGAGCAGCAGGACTAAAAGTCCTAATGAAAAACTGTTTTTT
CAWSSRTKSPNEKLFF
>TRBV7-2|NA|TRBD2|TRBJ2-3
TGTGCCAGCAGCTTAGGAGGACTAGCGGGGGGAGATACGCAGTATTTT
CASSLGGLAGGDTQYF
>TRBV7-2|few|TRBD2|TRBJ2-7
TGTGCCAGCAGCTTCTTCACTAGCGGGAGGGCCGGCGAGCAGTACTTC
CASSFFTSGRAGEQYF
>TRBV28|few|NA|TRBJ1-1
TGTGCCAGCAGTCCCCATCAGGGTAACACTGAAGCTTTCTTT
CASSPHQGNTEAFF
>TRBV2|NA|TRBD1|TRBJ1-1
TGTGCCAGCAAATACAGGGGGGGACACACTGAAGCTTTCTTT
CASKYRGGHTEAFF
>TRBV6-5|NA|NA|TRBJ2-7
TGTGCCAGCATACCGAGACACGAGATCCTCGAGCAGTACTTC
CASIPRHEILEQYF
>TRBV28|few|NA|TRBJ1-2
TGTGCCAGCAACCCATCTACGGAGGGCTACACCTTC
CASNPSTEGYTF
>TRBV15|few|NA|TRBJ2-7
TGTGCCACCAGCAGAGATCCGGCAGCCGAGGGCCCCATCTCCTACGAGCAGTACTTC
CATSRDPAAEGPISYEQYF
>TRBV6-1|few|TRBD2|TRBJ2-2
TGTGCCAGCAGTGAACTAGCGGGGGGGCCCGGGGAGCTGTTTTTT
CASSELAGGPGELFF
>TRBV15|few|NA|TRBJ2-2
TGTGCCACCAGCAGAGCAAGGGGCAGGGAGCTGTTTTTT
CATSRARGRELFF
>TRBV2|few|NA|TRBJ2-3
TGTGCCAGCAGTGGACCTCAGGGGAGTACGCAGTATTTT
CASSGPQGSTQYF
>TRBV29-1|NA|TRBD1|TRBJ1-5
TGCAGCGCGACTCAGGGGGATAGCAATCAGCCCCAGCATTTT
CSATQGDSNQPQHF
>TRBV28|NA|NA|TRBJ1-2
TGTGCCAGCAGTTTCCTGGGCGGCTACACCTTC
CASSFLGGYTF
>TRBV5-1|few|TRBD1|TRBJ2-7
TGCGCCAGCAGCTTTCCCGGGACAGGGGGCCGGCGGGGCTACGAGCAGTACTTC
CASSFPGTGGRRGYEQYF
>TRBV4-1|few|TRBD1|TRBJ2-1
TGCGCCAGCAGCCAAGAAACCGGGACAGGGTTCCATGAGCAGTTCTTC
CASSQETGTGFHEQFF
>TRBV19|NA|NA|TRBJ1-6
TGTGCCAGTAGACCCGACAGGTTTGGGTCCTATAATTCACCCCTCCACTTT
CASRPDRFGSYNSPLHF
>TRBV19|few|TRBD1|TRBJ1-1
TGTGCCAGTAGTTTTCGACAGGGGGCGATTCCCACTGAAGCTTTCTTT
CASSFRQGAIPTEAFF
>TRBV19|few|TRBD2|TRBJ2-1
TGTGCCAGTAGTATTGGGGCTAGCGGGAGGGCATCCTACAATGAGCAGTTCTTC
CASSIGASGRASYNEQFF
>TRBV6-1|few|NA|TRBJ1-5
TGTGCCAGCAGTGACGCCGGTAATCAGCCCCAGCATTTT
CASSDAGNQPQHF
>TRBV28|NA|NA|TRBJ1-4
TGTGCCAGCAGTACCGGGAGGGGCCGAGCTAATGAAAAACTGTTTTTT
CASSTGRGRANEKLFF
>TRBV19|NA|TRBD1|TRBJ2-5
TGTGCCAGTAAACCGGGACAGGGGGCAGAGACCCAGTACTTC
CASKPGQGAETQYF
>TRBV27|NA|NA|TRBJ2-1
TGTGCCAGCAGTTTATACCCACTCAATGAGCAGTTCTTC
CASSLYPLNEQFF
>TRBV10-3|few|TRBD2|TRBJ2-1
TGTGCCGCCCAGGCGTATAGCGGGCTCGCCTACAATGAGCAGTTCTTC
CAAQAYSGLAYNEQFF
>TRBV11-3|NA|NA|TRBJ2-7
TGTGCCAGCAGCTTAGATTCGGGCGAGCAGTACTTC
CASSLDSGEQYF